This T cell receptor (beta chain) was recovered during a study of CD8+ T cells in alopecia areata. Study details: Oral tofacitinib, 5 to 10 mg twice daily, was given in an open-label trial. Study results and limitations: Across lesional scalp, and particularly alopecia totalis/universalis, clonality surpassed that of normal scalp. Scalp samples also yield sequences from resident alphabeta T cells of normal skin.

Germline-derived CDR1 and CDR2 are SNHLY and FYNNEI. The CDR3 sequence is 15 residues long. V was pared by 7 bases and J by 4 bases, with 12 bases of the junction left unmatched. Researchers gathered lesional scalp punch biopsies and peripheral blood from patients with alopecia areata. Remarks on this clone: Its antigen is still unknown.

Sequencing relied on a cDNA template that was reverse transcribed from extracted RNA. The data were produced by immunoSEQ multiplex PCR, yet TCRdb's version contains in-frame clones alone and is incomplete. The sample has more than 75,000 clones, about 40% seen once. V is TRBV2 and J is TRBJ2-5, with 7 bases fitting TRBD1. The source material was CD4+ T cells sorted from blood. The clonotype comes from a human donor with alopecia areata. CDR3 loop: CASTMERGRGETQYF. The CDR3 DNA reads TGTGCCAGCACCATGGAGAGGGGGCGAGGAGAGACCCAGTACTTC.